This T cell receptor beta chain was documented in a study of shared clonotypes between healthy human individuals. Study details: Three men and a couple of women, aged 18 to 49, were donors.

The donors, all of them Caucasian adults, lived in Nashville, Tennessee. The test was conducted at deep level. The method was immunoSEQ multiplex PCR; TCRdb's version includes in-frame clones alone and lacks a portion of them. The sample comprises approximately 2.4 million clones, about 94% of which are singletons, and less than 0.15% rests with the top ten. The germline V gene encodes CDR1 KGHSH and CDR2 LQKENI. V lost 1 base and J 0 bases, leaving 7 bases between the germline ends. CDR3 size: 14 residues. This clonotype was obtained from a man younger than 35 in good health. This rearrangement joins TRBV18 to TRBJ2-7; D gene ambiguous. Sequences were obtained from naive CD4+ T cells sorted from blood. The sample's subset: CD45RA+ positively selected. The CDR3 DNA reads as TGTGCCAGCTCACCACAGGAACGCTCCTACGAGCAGTACTTC. Translated, it gives CASSPQERSYEQYF.